The rows below give T cell receptor beta chains drawn from one sample of a study of beta chain features in type 1 diabetes. Data came from immunoSEQ multiplex PCR; TCRdb stores just in-frame clones and leaves some out. The repertoire holds 200,000 to 300,000 clones, with 20% as singletons. The sample comprised naive CD4+ T cells from blood. The receptors derive from a woman aged 40 to 50 with type 1 diabetes. Both conserved end residues are part of each CDR3. Fields, in order: V gene, J gene, D gene, clone size, CDR3 protein, CDR3 DNA. A D gene is named only where the DNA matches it firmly. Size values are once, few and many counts, or a class for expanded clones, and some rows have none.

TRBV7-9	TRBJ2-2	TRBD1	NA	CASRGQGRTGELFF	TGTGCCAGCAGAGGACAGGGGAGAACCGGGGAGCTGTTTTTT
TRBV29-1	TRBJ1-3	TRBD1	NA	CSVLGTGRAGNTIYF	TGCAGCGTTCTAGGGACAGGGCGGGCGGGGAACACCATATATTTT
TRBV11-2	TRBJ1-1	NA	few	CASSYQVEAFF	TGTGCCAGCAGCTATCAGGTTGAAGCTTTCTTT
TRBV28	TRBJ2-5	NA	NA	CASSRQVQETQYF	TGTGCCAGCAGTCGACAGGTCCAAGAGACCCAGTACTTC
TRBV5-4	TRBJ2-7	TRBD2	few	CASSLAGVNEQYF	TGTGCCAGCAGCTTAGCGGGAGTCAACGAGCAGTACTTC
TRBV2	TRBJ2-5	NA	NA	CASDRTLGETQYF	TGTGCCAGTGACAGGACCCTAGGGGAGACCCAGTACTTC
TRBV5-1	TRBJ2-7	NA	NA	CASTVDGAYEQYF	TGCGCCAGCACAGTCGACGGAGCCTACGAGCAGTACTTC
TRBV29-1	TRBJ1-2	TRBD1	NA	CSVITGVGGYTF	TGCAGCGTTATTACAGGGGTTGGTGGCTACACCTTC
TRBV28	TRBJ2-7	NA	NA	CASQDGGSYEQYF	TGTGCCAGCCAAGACGGGGGCTCCTACGAGCAGTACTTC
TRBV9	TRBJ2-1	TRBD2	NA	CASSVTSGGYNEQFF	TGTGCCAGCAGCGTCACTAGCGGGGGATACAATGAGCAGTTCTTC
TRBV28	TRBJ2-2	NA	few	CASIQMNTGELFF	TGTGCCAGCATACAGATGAACACCGGGGAGCTGTTTTTT
TRBV25-1	TRBJ1-1	TRBD1	NA	CASSAWSGTGGDEAFF	TGTGCCAGCAGTGCTTGGTCAGGGACAGGGGGCGACGAGGCTTTCTTT
TRBV9	TRBJ2-7	TRBD2	few	CASSPLSGRVYEQYF	TGTGCCAGCAGCCCCCTTTCCGGGAGGGTCTACGAGCAGTACTTC
TRBV20-1	TRBJ2-5	NA	few	CSAIQESQYF	TGCAGTGCTATCCAAGAGAGCCAGTACTTC
TRBV7-2	TRBJ2-1	TRBD2	few	CASSDPSGSGNEQFF	TGTGCCAGCAGCGACCCTAGCGGGAGTGGGAATGAGCAGTTCTTC
TRBV5-1	TRBJ1-5	NA	few	CASSFKGDQPQHF	TGCGCCAGCAGCTTCAAAGGGGATCAGCCCCAGCATTTT
TRBV5-1	TRBJ1-4	TRBD1	few	CASSLAGQRRTNEKLFF	TGCGCCAGCAGCCTCGCGGGACAGAGGAGAACTAATGAAAAACTGTTTTTT
TRBV4-3	TRBJ2-3	NA	few	CASSQGVRDSGDTQYF	TGCGCCAGCAGCCAGGGAGTTCGGGACTCCGGTGATACGCAGTATTTT
TRBV18	TRBJ1-1	NA	NA	CASSPYRVNTEAFF	TGTGCCAGCTCACCCTACAGGGTGAACACTGAAGCTTTCTTT
TRBV9	TRBJ2-7	NA	few	CASSVGAAGALYEQYF	TGTGCCAGCAGCGTGGGGGCTGCGGGCGCCCTCTACGAGCAGTACTTC
TRBV6-4	TRBJ2-4	NA	NA	CASSDGQGSGIQYF	TGTGCCAGCAGTGACGGGCAGGGGAGTGGCATTCAGTACTTC
TRBV4-2	TRBJ2-5	TRBD1	few	CASSLAGQGNRMTETQYF	TGTGCCAGCAGCCTAGCCGGACAGGGGAACAGGATGACGGAGACCCAGTACTTC
TRBV4-3	TRBJ2-7	TRBD2	NA	CASSGTSSSYEQYF	TGCGCCAGCAGTGGGACTAGCAGCTCCTACGAGCAGTACTTC
TRBV29-1	TRBJ1-2	NA	few	CSTSLDGGRGYTF	TGCAGCACCTCCCTGGACGGGGGGCGAGGCTACACCTTC
TRBV10-3	TRBJ2-7	TRBD2	NA	CAISRTSGSSYEQYF	TGTGCCATCAGTAGGACTAGCGGGAGCTCCTACGAGCAGTACTTC
TRBV6-1	TRBJ2-1	NA	NA	CASSEQGEQFF	TGTGCCAGCAGTGAACAGGGTGAGCAGTTCTTC
TRBV30	TRBJ2-1	NA	NA	CAWSVQGANEQFF	TGTGCCTGGAGTGTACAAGGGGCAAATGAGCAGTTCTTC
TRBV7-9	TRBJ2-3	NA	few	CASSLNSGDTQYF	TGTGCCAGCAGCCTAAATTCCGGAGATACGCAGTATTTT
TRBV19	TRBJ2-2	TRBD2	few	CASSPGLENTGELFF	TGTGCCAGTAGTCCCGGACTAGAAAACACCGGGGAGCTGTTTTTT
TRBV6-4	TRBJ1-5	NA	NA	CASSATQNQPQHF	TGTGCCAGCAGTGCCACACAGAATCAGCCCCAGCATTTT
TRBV6-6	TRBJ2-1	NA	NA	CASVGGSDEQFF	TGTGCCAGCGTCGGGGGTTCGGATGAGCAGTTCTTC
TRBV29-1	TRBJ2-3	TRBD2	few	CSVPGTSGRTDTQYF	TGCAGCGTGCCAGGGACTAGCGGACGCACAGATACGCAGTATTTT
TRBV4-1	TRBJ2-7	TRBD1	NA	CASSQARGRLYEQYF	TGCGCCAGCAGCCAAGCCAGGGGGCGTCTTTACGAGCAGTACTTC
TRBV19	TRBJ2-7	NA	few	CATSPGRGPNGLYEQYF	TGTGCCACCTCCCCTGGGCGAGGGCCCAACGGCCTCTACGAGCAGTACTTC
TRBV27	TRBJ2-7	TRBD1	NA	CASSGGQGKNYEQYF	TGTGCCAGCAGTGGGGGACAGGGGAAGAACTACGAGCAGTACTTC
TRBV9	TRBJ2-2	NA	NA	CASSPGTLNTGELFF	TGTGCCAGCAGTCCCGGGACACTGAACACCGGGGAGCTGTTTTTT
TRBV29-1	TRBJ2-7	NA	few	CSFTGSSYEQYF	TGCAGCTTTACAGGGTCTTCCTACGAGCAGTACTTC
TRBV28	TRBJ1-4	TRBD1	NA	CASSLGQINEKLFF	TGTGCCAGCAGTTTGGGACAGATTAATGAAAAACTGTTTTTT
TRBV9	TRBJ2-2	TRBD2	few	CASTRGGRNTGELFF	TGTGCCAGCACCCGGGGCGGGAGGAACACCGGGGAGCTGTTTTTT